This TCR beta chain was identified in a study of blood T cell repertoires in COVID-19 (dated by TCRdb to about 2020). Context from the whole study: Samples covering the acute and convalescent phases of COVID-19 were provided by collaborators in the United States, Italy and Spain. The repertoires were released in a freely available public database meant as a resource for research on the immune response to SARS-CoV-2. HLA class I and class II types, where available, came from metadata supplied by the sample provider rather than from assay-based typing. The material from the prospective study consisted of cDNA or gDNA derived from T cells, B-cell-depleted T cells, or PBMCs. Deeply sampled blood TCRbeta repertoires from subjects exposed to, actively infected with, or recovered from COVID-19 were included in the dataset. The sample metadata nearly always contained a de-identified subject ID, COVID-19 status, age in years and sex. The samples were drawn from the first 160 participants of the ongoing ImmuneRACE study and from 1,200 or so subjects provided by 6 global collaborators. Paper-wide results and their limitations: How much clinical and demographic metadata was included differed by source and by participant, and the metadata was provided uncurated.

Inclusive of the bounding cysteine and phenylalanine, the CDR3 is 16 residues long. The read is trimmed to its CDR3 DNA, 48 bases read in frame from base 1. Via the germline V gene, CDR1 is SGHVS and CDR2 FQNEAQ. Germline trimming amounts to 2 bases on V and 6 bases on J, with 7 as the count of junction bases outside the gene matches. Comment on this clone: Its antigen is not yet known. It has no much larger one-base neighbor in the sample; base qualities were not kept.

Each collaborating institution followed its own protocols to collect whole blood in K2EDTA tubes. For TCRbeta analysis, collaborators shipped samples as frozen whole blood, isolated PBMCs, or DNA extracted from either of those sample types. TCRbeta CDR3 regions were amplified from genomic DNA using the immunoSEQ Assay, a bias-controlled multiplex PCR. The authors processed their data as follows. Within the assay, amplification of reference gene primers was used to estimate how many nucleated cells each sample contained. To quantify the absolute abundance of each unique TCRbeta CDR3 rearrangement, sequence reads were collapsed and filtered. For each sample, productive Simpson clonality was calculated as the square root of Simpson's diversity index across productive rearrangements. Not all clones reach the TCRdb copy of this immuneACCESS table, which keeps in-frame sequences only. Checked studies attribute under half of the gap to unresolved V genes and leave the rest unexplained. The V and J calls and clone size are taken from that table; D and trimming were inferred from the DNA. Here the sample has some 150,000 clones; around 84% occur a single time. Jointly, the top ten make up 6.5% to 9% of the sample.

The receptor was derived from a woman aged 45 to 65 in a cohort sampled during active or convalescent COVID-19. The rearranged chain carries TRBV7-8 and TRBJ1-4; 9 nucleotides in the junction match TRBD1. Material for sequencing was peripheral blood. Here the CDR3 is given as CASSLSWDRVYEKLFF. The DNA is TGTGCCAGCAGCTTATCTTGGGACAGGGTTTATGAAAAACTGTTTTTT.